This section outlines one T cell receptor beta chain sequence together with its context. The CDR3 consists of 15 residues. V gave up 6 bases and J gave up 3 bases, with 17 bases separating them. In germline, CDR1 is LNHDA, CDR2 SQIVND (reference sequence). The sample comes from a study of blood T cell repertoires in COVID-19. Profiled with immunoSEQ multiplex PCR; TCRdb holds only in-frame clones, not every one. The sample includes roughly 200,000 clones, 70% to 90% of them seen just once. The clonotype was recovered from a man younger than 45 who had recovered from COVID-19. The V call is TRBV19, the J call TRBJ1-2, with a weak D call TRBD1 (5 bases). The material sequenced was PBMCs or T cells enriched from blood (not recorded which). CDR3 loop: CASRGSQAGDYGYTF. In nucleotides, the CDR3 is TGTGCCAGTAGGGGTTCTCAAGCGGGGGACTATGGCTACACCTTC.